This is a list of T cell receptor beta chains from one sample in a study of shared clonotypes between healthy human individuals. Libraries were prepared by immunoSEQ multiplex PCR; TCRdb keeps only in-frame clonotypes and omits some of them. The sample includes 2 million to 3 million clones, approximately 93% of them seen just once. Sequencing was carried out using naive CD4+ T cells from PBMCs. The receptors were gathered from a man between 18 and 35 years old in good health. Some clones in this sample may be carry-over from other donors' samples. Each CDR3 is given with its conserved first and last residue. The D gene is left open where the match is weak. Rows may omit the clone size; those that give it use once, few, many or a size class.

TRBV7-9	.	TRBJ2-3	.	TGTGCCAGCAGCCCTCCGACTATCCCAGATACGCAGTATTTT	CASSPPTIPDTQYF
TRBV28	.	TRBJ1-5	.	TGTGCCAGCAGTTTTATACGAGGGGGCAATCAGCCCCAGCATTTT	CASSFIRGGNQPQHF
TRBV7-3	.	TRBJ2-5	.	TGTGCCAGCAGCTTTGGGGGCCAAGAGACCCAGTACTTC	CASSFGGQETQYF
TRBV18	TRBD2	TRBJ2-1	.	TGTGCCAGCTCACCGGTAGCGGGAGGGCCAGTATACAATGAGCAGTTCTTC	CASSPVAGGPVYNEQFF
TRBV7-2	TRBD1	TRBJ2-1	.	TGTGCCAGCAGCTTTAGACAGGGCGGCTCCTACAATGAGCAGTTCTTC	CASSFRQGGSYNEQFF
TRBV15	.	TRBJ1-1	.	TGTGCCACCAGCAGAGATTATTCGAGGCTTAACACTGAAGCTTTCTTT	CATSRDYSRLNTEAFF
TRBV19	TRBD1	TRBJ2-7	.	TGTGCCAGTAGTTTACCGGGGACAGGGAGTTACGAGCAGTACTTC	CASSLPGTGSYEQYF
TRBV28	TRBD2	TRBJ2-7	once	TGTGCCACCGTACTAGCGGGAGGTTCCTACGAGCAGTACTTC	CATVLAGGSYEQYF
TRBV2	.	TRBJ2-7	.	TGTGCCAGCAGTCTCCGACACGACTCCTACGAGCAGTACTTC	CASSLRHDSYEQYF
TRBV7-2	.	TRBJ2-1	.	TGTGCCAGCAGCCTGGACGTCTACAATGAGCAGTTCTTC	CASSLDVYNEQFF
TRBV4-1	.	TRBJ1-1	few	TGCGCCAGCACCTACACCTCGGGGAGGAAGTACACTGAAGCTTTCTTT	CASTYTSGRKYTEAFF
TRBV19	.	TRBJ1-1	.	TGTGCCAGTAGTAGACAGGTTTACACTGAAGCTTTCTTT	CASSRQVYTEAFF
TRBV27	TRBD1	TRBJ1-1	.	TGTGCCAGCAGCCGGACAGGGCTAAAGCGCGGGGATACTGAAGCTTTCTTT	CASSRTGLKRGDTEAFF
TRBV28	.	TRBJ2-7	.	TGTGCCAGCAGTTTTCAGGGCTCCCTAGGCGAGCAGTACTTC	CASSFQGSLGEQYF
TRBV6-5	TRBD2	TRBJ2-2	.	TGTGCCAGCAGCCCCCGTAGCGGGAGGGGCGGGGAGCTGTTTTTT	CASSPRSGRGGELFF
TRBV28	.	TRBJ1-2	.	TGTGCCAGCGGCAGAGGGGGTTCTGGCTACACCTTC	CASGRGGSGYTF
TRBV5-6	TRBD1	TRBJ1-1	.	TGTGCCAGCAGCCACGACAGGGAGAACACTGAAGCTTTCTTT	CASSHDRENTEAFF
TRBV6-5	.	TRBJ1-3	.	TGTGCCAGCAGTAGCCCGGGGAACACCATATATTTT	CASSSPGNTIYF
TRBV6-5	TRBD2	TRBJ2-5	.	TGTGCCAGCGGGGAGGCGGGAGGGGGAGAGACCCAGTACTTC	CASGEAGGGETQYF
TRBV18	.	TRBJ2-7	.	TGTGCCAGCTCACCGGGGAATAGGGCTCTCACCTCCTACGAGCAGTACTTC	CASSPGNRALTSYEQYF
TRBV4-2	.	TRBJ2-1	.	TGTGCCAGCAGCCAAGATTGGGACAATGAGCAGTTCTTC	CASSQDWDNEQFF
TRBV5-1	.	TRBJ2-2	.	TGCGCCAGCAGCTTGGGGTATAGCAACTCCGGGGAGCTGTTTTTT	CASSLGYSNSGELFF
TRBV5-4	.	TRBJ1-2	.	TGTGCCAGCAGCTTGACAGGGACCTATGGCTACACCTTC	CASSLTGTYGYTF
TRBV19	.	TRBJ2-3	.	TGTGCCAGTAGTATAACCAGGGGCACAGGCACAGATACGCAGTATTTT	CASSITRGTGTDTQYF
TRBV25-1	.	TRBJ1-3	once	TGTGCCAGCAGTGAATATTTTATCTCCTCTGGAAACACCATATATTTT	CASSEYFISSGNTIYF
TRBV28	TRBD1	TRBJ1-2	.	TGTGCCGGCCGGGACAGCGGAGACTATGGCTACACCTTC	CAGRDSGDYGYTF
TRBV19	.	TRBJ1-1	.	TGTGCCAGTAGCCGAGGCCCGGACGCTGAAGCTTTCTTT	CASSRGPDAEAFF
TRBV7-3	.	TRBJ1-1	.	TGTGCCAGCAGCTTCGGGCCTTACACTGAAGCTTTCTTT	CASSFGPYTEAFF
TRBV14	.	TRBJ2-5	.	TGTGCCAGCAGCCAAGACCCCTTGCGGAGGACCCCGGAAGGGACCCAGTACTTC	CASSQDPLRRTPEGTQYF
TRBV6-5	.	TRBJ1-1	.	TGTGCCAGCAGTCCCAATACAGGGTTTCCTGAAGCTTTCTTT	CASSPNTGFPEAFF
TRBV6-6	.	TRBJ2-7	.	TGTGCCAGCCCAGGTACTGTGGGAGCCCACTTC	CASPGTVGAHF
TRBV4-2	.	TRBJ2-1	.	TGTGCCAGCAGCCAAGATGACGGTTCGGATGAGCAGTTCTTC	CASSQDDGSDEQFF
TRBV5-4	.	TRBJ1-4	.	TGTGCCAGCAGCACGGGGGAGTCCCCCGAAAAACTGTTTTTT	CASSTGESPEKLFF
TRBV6-4	.	TRBJ2-7	.	TGTGCCAGCAGTGACCTCCACTGGGGATGCGAGTACTTC	CASSDLHWGCEYF
TRBV29-1	TRBD2	TRBJ2-5	.	TGCAGCGGGGACAGACTAGCGGGAGCGGAGACCCAGTACTTC	CSGDRLAGAETQYF
TRBV7-2	TRBD2	TRBJ2-7	.	TGTGCCAGCAGCTTAGTGGCACTAGCGGGGGGCGAGCAGTACTTC	CASSLVALAGGEQYF
TRBV30	.	TRBJ2-5	.	TGTGCCTGGAGGGACCCCGGCAGGTCCCCGGCCCAGTACTTC	CAWRDPGRSPAQYF
TRBV11-2	TRBD1	TRBJ1-1	.	TGTGCCAGCAGCTTAGACAGGGGGGGCACTGAAGCTTTCTTT	CASSLDRGGTEAFF
TRBV28	TRBD2	TRBJ2-5	.	TGTGCCAGCAATGGAGTGATGGGAACTAGCGGGAGGATCGGGGAGACCCAGTACTTC	CASNGVMGTSGRIGETQYF
TRBV2	.	TRBJ1-1	.	TGTGCCAGCAAGGAAAGGAGCACTGAAGCTTTCTTT	CASKERSTEAFF
TRBV5-8	TRBD1	TRBJ2-2	.	TGTGCCAGCAGTCCAGGGGGTCGGGAGCTGTTTTTT	CASSPGGRELFF
TRBV10-3	TRBD2	TRBJ2-7	.	TGTGCCATCAGTGAGTCTACTAGCGGGAGCTACGAGCAGTACTTC	CAISESTSGSYEQYF
TRBV2	TRBD1	TRBJ2-1	once	TGTGCCAGCAGGACCGACAGGGGGCTCTACAATGAGCAGTTCTTC	CASRTDRGLYNEQFF
TRBV29-1	.	TRBJ1-1	.	TGCAGCGTTGAAGTAGTGAGAAGGAGGGAAACTGAAGCTTTCTTT	CSVEVVRRRETEAFF
TRBV2	TRBD2	TRBJ2-2	once	TGTGCCAGCAGATCGACTAGCGGGAGGGACACCGGGGAGCTGTTTTTT	CASRSTSGRDTGELFF
TRBV7-2	TRBD1	TRBJ2-7	.	TGTGCCAGCAGCTTTATAGGGACAGGCTACTCCTACGAGCAGTACTTC	CASSFIGTGYSYEQYF
TRBV6-6	.	TRBJ2-1	.	TGTGCCAGCAGTTATGGGGGCACCTCCTACAATGAGCAGTTCTTC	CASSYGGTSYNEQFF